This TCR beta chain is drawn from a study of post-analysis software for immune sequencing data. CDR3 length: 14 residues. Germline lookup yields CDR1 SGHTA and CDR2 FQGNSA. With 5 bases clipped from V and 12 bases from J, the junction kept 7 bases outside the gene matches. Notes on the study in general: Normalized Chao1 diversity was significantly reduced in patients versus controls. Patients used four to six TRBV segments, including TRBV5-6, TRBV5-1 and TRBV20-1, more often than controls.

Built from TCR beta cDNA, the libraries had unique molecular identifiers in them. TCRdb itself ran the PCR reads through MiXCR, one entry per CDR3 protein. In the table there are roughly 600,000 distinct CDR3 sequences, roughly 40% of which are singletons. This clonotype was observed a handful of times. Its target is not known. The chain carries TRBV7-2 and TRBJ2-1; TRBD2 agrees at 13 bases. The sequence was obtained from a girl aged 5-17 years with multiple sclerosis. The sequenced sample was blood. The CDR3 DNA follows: TGTGCCAGCAGCCCAGGGACTAGCGGGGCCGGGCAGTTCTTC. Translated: CASSPGTSGAGQFF. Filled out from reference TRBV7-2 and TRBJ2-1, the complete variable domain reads GAGVSQSPSNKVTEKGKDVELRCDPISGHTALYWYRQSLGQGLEFLIYFQGNSAPDKSGLPSDRFSAERTGGSVSTLTIQRTQQEDSAVYLCASSPGTSGAGQFFGPGTRLTVL.